A single sample gave rise to the 9 T cell receptor beta chains below, sequenced in a study of cytomegalovirus exposure and HLA in healthy donors. Primers: 60 Vbeta forward and 13 Jbeta reverse. The data were produced by immunoSEQ multiplex PCR, yet TCRdb's version contains in-frame clones alone and is incomplete. The sample carries tens of thousands of clones, around 80% recorded once. Sequenced: PBMCs. The receptors originated from a man between 18 and 29 years old in good health and CMV-seronegative.

In the case of this clone: Germline is not matched at one junction end, which may reflect a read error. The V and J genes are TRBV5-4 and TRBJ1-2, with 7 bases identical to TRBD1. The germline V gene encodes CDR1 SGHNT and CDR2 YYREEE (reference sequence). The CDR3 runs 16 residues. The CDR3 sequence is CASSFLFNDRVRGYPF. The CDR3 nucleotides are TGTGCCAGCAGCTTTCTTTTCAACGACAGGGTACGTGGCTACCCCTTC.

The chain uses TRBV7-9 and TRBJ2-3; TRBD1 aligns across 9 bases. The CDR3 has 13 amino acids. V was clipped by 10 bases and J by 6 bases; unmatched bases: 8. Germline loops: CDR1 SEHNR, CDR2 FQNEAQ (reference sequence). The DNA for the CDR3 is TGTGCCACCTGGAGGACAGGGGCGGATACGCAGTATTTT. Residues: CATWRTGADTQYF.

J is TRBJ2-7 and V is TRBV7-9; no clear D. Germline lookup yields CDR1 SEHNR and CDR2 FQNEAQ (reference sequence). The CDR3 contains 13 residues. The V end lost 4 bases, the J end lost 4 bases, and 11 bases lay between the germline ends. The CDR3 spells CASSSATLYEQYF. CDR3 coding DNA: TGTGCCAGCAGCTCCGCGACATTATACGAGCAGTACTTC.

The chain combines TRBV5-4 with TRBJ2-3; TRBD2 agrees at 10 bases. J gave up 4 bases and V 5 bases, and 7 bases lay outside the gene matches. Germline loops: CDR1 SGHNT, CDR2 YYREEE (reference sequence). The CDR3 runs to 15 residues. The CDR3 DNA reads as TGTGCCAGCAGACTCGGGACTAGCGTTGCAGATACGCAGTATTTT. As protein: CASRLGTSVADTQYF.

This chain links TRBV28 with TRBJ2-5; TRBD1 matches at 7 bases. Germline V gene lookup returns CDR1 MDHEN and CDR2 SYDVKM. Trimming removed 6 bases from V and 5 bases from J; junction bases left unmatched: 12. This CDR3 contains 15 residues. DNA for the CDR3: TGTGCCAGCAGCACAACCACAGGGGTGCGGGAGACCCAGTACTTC. Its protein product is CASSTTTGVRETQYF.

This chain links TRBV29-1 with TRBJ2-7, with a possible D match to TRBD1 (5 bases). Germline CDR1 and CDR2: SQVTM and ANQGSEA. The CDR3 has 11 residues. V was cut by 7 bases and J by 0 bases, with 7 bases left in between. For the CDR3, the DNA is TGCAGCGCAGGGTACTCCTACGAGCAGTACTTC. It yields the protein CSAGYSYEQYF.

The chain couples TRBV5-5 to TRBJ1-1; a weak D match, TRBD1 (6 bases). This CDR3 is built from 14 residues. The germline V gene has CDR1 SGHKS and CDR2 YYEKEE (reference sequence). The V and J ends lost 0 bases and 4 bases respectively, with 10 bases between them. The CDR3 here is CASSLVNRVTEAFF. DNA of the CDR3: TGTGCCAGCAGCTTGGTAAACAGGGTCACTGAAGCTTTCTTT.

The chain uses TRBV28 and TRBJ2-5; D is unresolved. This CDR3 spans 12 amino acids. Germline V lookup: CDR1 MDHEN, CDR2 SYDVKM. Trimming took 2 bases from V and 9 from J, leaving 10 bases between them. The CDR3 spells CASSLPREAQYF. The CDR3 DNA reads as TGTGCCAGCAGTTTACCCCGCGAAGCCCAGTACTTC.

The chain combines TRBV29-1 with TRBJ2-6, with 11 bases fitting TRBD1. This CDR3 region has 19 residues. The J segment lost 3 bases and the V segment lost 5 bases, leaving 15 bases of the junction unmatched. The germline V gene has CDR1 SQVTM and CDR2 ANQGSEA. CDR3 in amino acids: CSVRDLAGQGAGGANVLTF. In DNA form, the CDR3 reads TGCAGCGTTAGAGACTTGGCCGGACAGGGGGCAGGTGGGGCCAACGTCCTGACTTTC.